This paragraph reports one T cell receptor beta chain. The antigen is unknown. The record originates from a study of beta chain features in type 1 diabetes. Overall study results and limits: PCR could preferentially amplify shorter templates, alike in patients and controls. Type 1 diabetes patients showed fewer insertions and more deletions at VDJ junctions.

Investigators reverse transcribed all isolated RNA, so they sequenced expressed TCRB transcripts. Profiled with immunoSEQ multiplex PCR; TCRdb holds only in-frame clones, not every one. The sample carries around 250,000 clones, 25% to 30% recorded once. Trimming at V came to 2 bases and at J to 1 base, leaving 7 bases not matched to a gene. The germline V gene has CDR1 MNHNS and CDR2 SASEGT. The CDR3 spans 17 residues. This clonotype was obtained from a man younger than 45 in good health. What was sequenced was central memory CD4+ T cells from blood. The V gene is TRBV6-1, the J gene TRBJ2-5; the match to TRBD1 covers 10 bases. CDR3 bases: TGTGCCAGCAGTGAATCCGCGACAGGGGGCCTCCAAGAGACCCAGTACTTC. This gives the protein CASSESATGGLQETQYF.